This note documents a single TCR beta chain sequence. Its antigen is unidentified. This sample stems from a study of beta chain features in type 1 diabetes. Study at large: Patients did not differ from healthy donors in age, gender or cell yield. The study, taken as a whole, reports: There was a moderate but significant shortening of TCRB CDR3s in all four CD4+ subsets of Type 1 diabetes patients.

Every sorted population was more than 98% pure. The CDR3 is 15 amino acids. V dropped 1 base and J dropped 5 bases, with 14 bases sitting between them. Germline V gives CDR1 LGHNA, CDR2 YSLEER. Reverse transcription of all isolated RNA meant that expressed TCRB transcripts were sequenced. Method: immunoSEQ multiplex PCR; TCRdb's copy keeps in-frame clones and lacks some. Counted here are about 360,000 clones, 10% to 15% occurring once; the ten biggest clones make up 0.017%. This TCR derives from a young man in good health. The chain is built from TRBV4-3 and TRBJ2-5; tentative D call: TRBD1 (6 bases). The sequencing input was naive CD4+ T cells from blood. This CDR3 is CASSQGLGQPETQYF. Written as DNA, the CDR3 is TGCGCCAGCAGCCAAGGTTTAGGACAGCCGGAGACCCAGTACTTC.